The rows below give T cell receptor beta chains drawn from one sample of a study of T cell repertoires in cytomegalovirus infection. TCRdb passed the reads through MiXCR, listing each CDR3 protein once. This sample yields 310,000 or so distinct CDR3 sequences, of which 8% to 10% are seen a single time; around 2.5% belongs to the top ten. The sample comprised PBMCs. The receptors here all came from a human donor in good health (CMV status not recorded). Some clones in this sample may be carry-over from other donors' samples. The CDR3 runs from the conserved cysteine through the conserved F or W. A D gene is named only where the DNA matches it firmly. Where a row states a size, it is once, few, many or the class of an expanded clone; other rows omit it.

DNA	CDR3	V	length	size	D	J
TGTGCCAGCAGTTCGCCAGGGGGCAGCTCTGGAAACACCATATATTTT	CASSSPGGSSGNTIYF	TRBV6-5	16	few	TRBD1	TRBJ1-3
TGTGCCAGCAGCAACCGGGACAGCAAAAACATTCAGTACTTC	CASSNRDSKNIQYF	TRBV7-9	14	many	TRBD1	TRBJ2-4
TGCAGTGCTAGCCCAGGGGTCTGGGCTTCACCCCTCCACTTT	CSASPGVWASPLHF	TRBV20-1	14	many	NA	TRBJ1-6
TGCAGCGTTCGACAAAAGGGCGGGGGACCCTACGAGCAGTACTTC	CSVRQKGGGPYEQYF	TRBV29-1	15	NA	TRBD2	TRBJ2-7
TGCAGCGTTGAAGATCCGCCGTTCCGGAACACTGAAGCTTTCTTT	CSVEDPPFRNTEAFF	TRBV29-1	15	few	NA	TRBJ1-1
TGTGCCAGCAACCGGGGGGGCACAGATACGCAGTATTTT	CASNRGGTDTQYF	TRBV6-2/TRBV6-3	13	many	TRBD2	TRBJ2-3
TGTGCCAGCAGCAAGAATAGTCCGGGTGAGCAGTTCTTC	CASSKNSPGEQFF	TRBV7-9	13	NA	NA	TRBJ2-1
TGTGCCAGCAGTGACTGGGAAGGGGACTATGGCTACACCTTC	CASSDWEGDYGYTF	TRBV2	14	many	NA	TRBJ1-2
TGCAGCGTTCAGGCTTCGAGAGGGGTCCATGGCTACACCTTC	CSVQASRGVHGYTF	TRBV29-1	14	NA	NA	TRBJ1-2
TGTGCCAGCAGTTACTCGTCCGATGGACAGGGGGCCCCGAACACCGGGGAGCTGTTTTTT	CASSYSSDGQGAPNTGELFF	TRBV6-2/TRBV6-3	20	many	TRBD1	TRBJ2-2
TGTGCCAGCAGCCAAGCCGGGGTAGGAGCTTTCTTT	CASSQAGVGAFF	TRBV3-1	12	few	NA	TRBJ1-1
TGTGCCAGCAGTCCCGGACTAGCGGGGTCCAACACCGGGGAGCTGTTTTTT	CASSPGLAGSNTGELFF	TRBV27	17	NA	TRBD2	TRBJ2-2
TGCAGTGTCCGGGACAGGGGCACAGATACGCAGTATTTT	CSVRDRGTDTQYF	TRBV20-1	13	few	TRBD1	TRBJ2-3
TGTGCCATCAGTGACACCTACAATGAGCAGTTCTTC	CAISDTYNEQFF	TRBV10-3	12	many	NA	TRBJ2-1
TGTGCCAGCAGTTACGACGCTAGCGGGGGGACCGGGGAGCTGTTTTTT	CASSYDASGGTGELFF	TRBV6-2/TRBV6-3	16	many	TRBD2	TRBJ2-2
TGCGCCAGCAGCTTGGCCGTAGGGGCGAAGACCCAGTACTTC	CASSLAVGAKTQYF	TRBV5-1	14	NA	NA	TRBJ2-5
TGTGCCAGCAGTGACCGGGACAAGGGGCTCGGGGACGAGCAGTACTTC	CASSDRDKGLGDEQYF	TRBV28	16	many	NA	TRBJ2-7
TGTGCCACCAGTGATTCGAATCAGCCCCAGCATTTT	CATSDSNQPQHF	TRBV24-1	12	few	NA	TRBJ1-5
TGTGCCAGCAGTTTGGGGGATTCCGGAAACACCATATATTTT	CASSLGDSGNTIYF	TRBV12-3/TRBV12-4	14	few	NA	TRBJ1-3
TGTGCCAGCAGGTCGACAGGGGGCGCGGGTCTGGATGGCTACACCTTC	CASRSTGGAGLDGYTF	TRBV7-9	16	few	TRBD1	TRBJ1-2
TGTGCCAGCAGTGAAAACGGGGTACCCTATGAGAAACTGTTTTTT	CASSENGVPYEKLFF	TRBV25-1	15	NA	NA	TRBJ1-4
TGCAGTGGCTCGGCGAACACCGGGGAGCTGTTTTTT	CSGSANTGELFF	TRBV20-1	12	many	NA	TRBJ2-2
TGCAGCGTTATGGCCAACACAGATACGCAGTATTTT	CSVMANTDTQYF	TRBV29-1	12	many	NA	TRBJ2-3
TGTGCCAGCAGGAATGGGGCTAGCGGGTCAAGAACCGGGGAGCTGTTTTTT	CASRNGASGSRTGELFF	TRBV7-9	17	few	TRBD2	TRBJ2-2
TGTGCCAGCAGCTTAAGGTCGGGCAGGGGGCAAAGTGAAGCTTTCTTT	CASSLRSGRGQSEAFF	TRBV7-9	16	NA	TRBD1	TRBJ1-1
TGCAGCGTTGAAGATCGGGAGGAGACCCAGTACTTC	CSVEDREETQYF	TRBV29-1	12	few	NA	TRBJ2-5
TGTGCCAGTAGTATAGACTACAGGGGTTCGGAGACCCAGTACTTC	CASSIDYRGSETQYF	TRBV19	15	NA	TRBD1	TRBJ2-5
TGTGCCAGCAGCCAAGTTCCCAGGGGAGGCAATGAGCAGTTCTTC	CASSQVPRGGNEQFF	TRBV14	15	few	NA	TRBJ2-1
TGTGCCAGCAGTCCCTGGACAGGCTCCAGTCCTTCACCCCTCCACTTT	CASSPWTGSSPSPLHF	TRBV28	16	many	TRBD1	TRBJ1-6
TGTGCCAGCACCCAGGCGGGACAGGGGTGGAGAGATACGCAGTATTTT	CASTQAGQGWRDTQYF	TRBV7-9	16	NA	TRBD1	TRBJ2-3
TGTGCCAGCAGTTTATGGGGGCCCGGGCGGGAAGAGACCCAGTACTTC	CASSLWGPGREETQYF	TRBV28	16	many	NA	TRBJ2-5
TGTGCCAGCAGTCGGGGGGGGAACGAGCAGTACTTC	CASSRGGNEQYF	TRBV6-1	12	many	TRBD2	TRBJ2-7
TGTGCCAGCAGTTACGCGGGGGTATACAATGAGCAGTTCTTC	CASSYAGVYNEQFF	TRBV6-2/TRBV6-3	14	many	TRBD2	TRBJ2-1
TGTGCCAGCAGTTCTTGGGGCTCTGGAAACACCATATATTTT	CASSSWGSGNTIYF	TRBV12-3/TRBV12-4	14	many	NA	TRBJ1-3
TGTGCCAGCAGTTCCCAGGGAATCGGCGAGCAGTACTTC	CASSSQGIGEQYF	TRBV7-9	13	many	NA	TRBJ2-7
TGTGCCATCAGTGTAGCCAAGGGGAGGTCTGAAGCTTTCTTT	CAISVAKGRSEAFF	TRBV10-3	14	many	NA	TRBJ1-1
TGTGCCAGCAGCCCCTCGCGGATCTCTACCTACCAAGAGACCCAGTACTTC	CASSPSRISTYQETQYF	TRBV6-2/TRBV6-3	17	NA	NA	TRBJ2-5
TGTGCCAGCAGCGTATCCGACGGGGAGCTGTTTTTT	CASSVSDGELFF	TRBV9	12	many	NA	TRBJ2-2
TGTGCCAGCTCCCTAGGAGGGGGTAGAGGCGTCCTGACTTTC	CASSLGGGRGVLTF	TRBV7-2	14	many	NA	TRBJ2-6
TGCAGCGTTGAGGCCCGGACAGGATTCGGGGAGCTGTTTTTT	CSVEARTGFGELFF	TRBV29-1	14	few	TRBD1	TRBJ2-2
TGTGCCAGCAGCTTAGCGGCCGACCTTAGCTCCTATAATTCACCCCTCCACTTT	CASSLAADLSSYNSPLHF	TRBV7-9	18	NA	NA	TRBJ1-6
TGCAGCGCTGGACGGCTGAACACTGAAGCTTTCTTT	CSAGRLNTEAFF	TRBV29-1	12	few	NA	TRBJ1-1
TGTGCCAGCAGCTCTGAGGCCCCGGGACAGAACACTGAAGCTTTCTTT	CASSSEAPGQNTEAFF	TRBV7-3	16	many	NA	TRBJ1-1
TGTGCCAGCAGTTACTCGGGACTAGCGGCCACAGATACGCAGTATTTT	CASSYSGLAATDTQYF	TRBV6-5	16	many	TRBD2	TRBJ2-3
TGCGCCAGCAGCTTGGAGGGACAGACGATTCAGTACTTC	CASSLEGQTIQYF	TRBV5-1	13	many	TRBD1	TRBJ2-4
TGTGCCAGCAGTTCATGGGGGACAGGCCGCGACAATGAGCAGTTCTTC	CASSSWGTGRDNEQFF	TRBV28	16	few	TRBD1	TRBJ2-1
TGCAGTGCTAGAGCGAGGGGACAGGGTCTCACAGATACGCAGTATTTT	CSARARGQGLTDTQYF	TRBV20-1	16	many	TRBD1	TRBJ2-3
TGTGCCAGCAGTTTATGGGTCCGAGGGTCCTATGGCTACACCTTC	CASSLWVRGSYGYTF	TRBV28	15	few	NA	TRBJ1-2
TGTGCCAGCAGCCGGACGGTAGATACGCAGTATTTT	CASSRTVDTQYF	TRBV7-2	12	many	NA	TRBJ2-3
TGTGCCAGCAGTGACGGGGCTAGCGGGAGGGCAGATACGCAGTATTTT	CASSDGASGRADTQYF	TRBV28	16	many	TRBD2	TRBJ2-3
TGTGCCAGCAGCCCGGGACAGGGGGCAGGTGGCTACACCTTC	CASSPGQGAGGYTF	TRBV7-3	14	many	TRBD1	TRBJ1-2
TGTGCCAGCAGTTTAATTTTCTCTCAGGGAGCAGGTCAGCCCCAGCATTTT	CASSLIFSQGAGQPQHF	TRBV28	17	many	NA	TRBJ1-5
TGTGCCAGCAGTACGGGGACAGGGACGTCGTTGGCTGGGGCCAACGTCCTGACTTTC	CASSTGTGTSLAGANVLTF	TRBV6-2/TRBV6-3	19	many	TRBD1	TRBJ2-6
TGTGCCAGCAGCTTAAATCCGGATTCACCCCTCCACTTT	CASSLNPDSPLHF	TRBV13	13	many	NA	TRBJ1-6
TGTGCCAGCAGCTTATTTTTGGGACACAAGAACACTGAAGCTTTCTTT	CASSLFLGHKNTEAFF	TRBV7-8	16	many	NA	TRBJ1-1
TGTGCCAGCAGTTACCGCCAAAACAGGGGACGGGAAGCTTTCTTT	CASSYRQNRGREAFF	TRBV6-5	15	many	TRBD1	TRBJ1-1
TGCAGTGCTGCCGGGGGGACAGTCGGGGAGCAGTACTTC	CSAAGGTVGEQYF	TRBV20-1	13	few	NA	TRBJ2-7
TGTGCCAGCAGTGATTTACAGAACACTGAAGCTTTCTTT	CASSDLQNTEAFF	TRBV2	13	many	NA	TRBJ1-1
TGTGCCAGCCCCCTAGAGAGGGCGTCTGGAAACACCATATATTTT	CASPLERASGNTIYF	TRBV6-5	15	many	NA	TRBJ1-3
TGTGCCAGCAGCCTATCGAACACCGGGGAGCTGTTTTTT	CASSLSNTGELFF	TRBV7-6	13	many	NA	TRBJ2-2